A single sample gave rise to the 13 T cell receptor beta chains below, sequenced in a study of T cells after yellow fever vaccination. Using its own MiXCR run on the 5' RACE reads, TCRdb lists one record per CDR3 protein. The sample carries a few hundred thousand distinct CDR3 sequences, approximately 12% recorded once. The sequences come from CD4+ T cells sorted from PBMCs, collected 15 days after the yellow fever booster vaccination. These TCRs come from a man aged 18 to 35 who received the YFV17D yellow fever vaccine.

V is TRBV18 and J is TRBJ1-6, with D unresolved. In germline, CDR1 is KGHSH, CDR2 LQKENI. The CDR3 extends over 16 amino acids. V shed 0 bases and J shed 9 bases, with 15 bases lying between them. In nucleotides, the CDR3 is TGTGCCAGCTCACCACCTTCGAGGCCGGGAGGTTCACCCCTCCACTTT. This encodes CASSPPSRPGGSPLHF.

In its sample, this clonotype was seen a few times. V usage is TRBV27 and J usage is TRBJ1-2; no clear D. V was cut by 3 bases and J by 4 bases, with 12 bases left in between. The CDR3 extends over 14 amino acids. Germline V gene sequence: CDR1 MNHEY, CDR2 SMNVEV (reference sequence). The chain's CDR3 is CASSFRRESYGYTF. The CDR3 region has the DNA TGTGCCAGCAGTTTCCGGAGAGAATCCTATGGCTACACCTTC.

This clonotype occurred a few times. The J gene is TRBJ2-3, the V gene TRBV4-1; D remains unclear. Trimming took off 0 bases at V and 2 bases at J, with 15 bases between the two ends. The germline CDR1 and CDR2 sequences are MGHRA and YSYEKL. The CDR3 runs to 17 residues. CDR3: CASSQEASRPFTDTQYF. The CDR3 nucleotides read TGCGCCAGCAGCCAAGAGGCGTCCAGGCCTTTCACAGATACGCAGTATTTT.

This clonotype was counted at least ten times. The chain has TRBV4-1 and TRBJ1-5; weak D call: TRBD1 (5 bases). CDR3 size: 16 residues. Looked up from germline, CDR1 is MGHRA and CDR2 is YSYEKL. Trimming left V 0 bases short and J 2 bases short, with 11 bases between. The CDR3, as DNA: TGCGCCAGCAGCCAAGATGGGGGGATCGGCAATCAGCCCCAGCATTTT. Encoded protein: CASSQDGGIGNQPQHF.

V usage is TRBV20-1 and J usage is TRBJ1-5; no firm D call. Germline CDR1 DFQATT, CDR2 SNEGSKA (reference sequence). Trimming shortened V by 3 bases and J by 5 bases, and 8 bases separated the two germline ends. The CDR3 has 12 residues. CDR3 sequence: CSARARDQPQHF. The CDR3, as DNA: TGCAGTGCTAGGGCCAGAGATCAGCCCCAGCATTTT.

Only a few counts were recorded for this clonotype. V usage is TRBV6-5 and J usage is TRBJ1-6, with D possibly TRBD1 on 6 matching bases. The CDR3 is 17 residues long. CDR1 and CDR2 from the germline V gene are MNHEY and SVGAGI. Trimming took off 2 bases at V and 8 bases at J, with 19 bases between the two ends. In DNA, the CDR3 is TGTGCCAGCAGTTACACCCTGGGCGGGGGCGCGGATTCACCCCTCCACTTT. It specifies CASSYTLGGGADSPLHF.

The V and J genes are TRBV7-3 and TRBJ2-1; D could derive from TRBD1 or TRBD2 (5 bases each). CDR1 and CDR2 from the germline V gene are SGHTA and FQGTGA. The CDR3 totals 15 residues. Trimming pared 4 bases from V and 3 bases from J, leaving 13 bases between. In nucleotides, the CDR3 is TGTGCCAGCAGCTATGGGACCTCGGTCTACAATGAGCAGTTCTTC. It translates to CASSYGTSVYNEQFF.

Only a few counts were recorded for this clonotype. The chain employs TRBV7-6 and TRBJ2-5, with 14 nucleotides matching TRBD2. The length of the CDR3 is 16 residues. Per germline, CDR1 SGHVS and CDR2 FNYEAQ. V lost 2 bases to trimming and J lost 3 bases; unmatched junction nucleotides: 2. This CDR3 is CASSLQGLAGEETQYF. Here the CDR3 DNA reads TGTGCCAGCAGCTTACAGGGACTAGCGGGGGAAGAGACCCAGTACTTC.

This clonotype occurred a few times. The J gene is TRBJ1-4, the V gene TRBV28; D is unresolved. V was cut by 5 bases and J by 6 bases, with 13 bases left in between. Germline V gives CDR1 MDHEN, CDR2 SYDVKM. This CDR3 is 14 amino acids long. This CDR3 is CASSPVWRYEKLFF. For the CDR3, the DNA is TGTGCCAGCAGTCCCGTATGGAGGTATGAAAAACTGTTTTTT.

This clonotype has only a few counts. J is TRBJ1-2 and V is TRBV5-6, with D possibly being TRBD1 (6 bases). This CDR3 region has 14 residues. V lost 4 bases, J lost 4 bases, and 14 bases lay in between. Germline CDR1 reads SGHDT; CDR2 reads YYEEEE. The chain's CDR3 is CASSKTGTGYGYTF. CDR3 sequence (DNA): TGTGCCAGCAGCAAAACAGGGACCGGCTATGGCTACACCTTC.

There are a few counts of this clonotype. The chain links TRBV4-2 to TRBJ1-1; TRBD1 might be the D (5 bases). The CDR3 sequence is 14 residues long. The germline V gene has CDR1 LGHNA and CDR2 YNFKEQ. Trimming removed 3 bases at V and 6 bases at J, with 14 bases between. DNA for the CDR3: TGTGCCAGCAGCCAGGACCTGGAACAGGCTGAAGCTTTCTTT. This translates into CASSQDLEQAEAFF.

The sample holds a few counts of this clonotype. The V and J genes are TRBV20-1 and TRBJ2-5; D call uncertain. The CDR3 is 16 amino acids. The germline CDR1 and CDR2 sequences are DFQATT and SNEGSKA (reference sequence). Trimming removed 3 bases from V and 4 bases from J, with 21 bases in between. The DNA for the CDR3 is TGCAGTGCTAGTCCCTTTCGAGGCGGAGACGGAGAGACCCAGTACTTC. Amino acids: CSASPFRGGDGETQYF.

This clonotype turned up a few times. The chain joins TRBV5-6 to TRBJ2-1; D is uncertain. The CDR3 is made up of 13 amino acids. Germline-derived CDR1 and CDR2 are SGHDT and YYEEEE. The V and J ends lost 5 bases and 0 bases respectively, with 6 bases between them. The CDR3 nucleotides read TGTGCCAGCAGACAGCTCTCCTACAATGAGCAGTTCTTC. Residues: CASRQLSYNEQFF.